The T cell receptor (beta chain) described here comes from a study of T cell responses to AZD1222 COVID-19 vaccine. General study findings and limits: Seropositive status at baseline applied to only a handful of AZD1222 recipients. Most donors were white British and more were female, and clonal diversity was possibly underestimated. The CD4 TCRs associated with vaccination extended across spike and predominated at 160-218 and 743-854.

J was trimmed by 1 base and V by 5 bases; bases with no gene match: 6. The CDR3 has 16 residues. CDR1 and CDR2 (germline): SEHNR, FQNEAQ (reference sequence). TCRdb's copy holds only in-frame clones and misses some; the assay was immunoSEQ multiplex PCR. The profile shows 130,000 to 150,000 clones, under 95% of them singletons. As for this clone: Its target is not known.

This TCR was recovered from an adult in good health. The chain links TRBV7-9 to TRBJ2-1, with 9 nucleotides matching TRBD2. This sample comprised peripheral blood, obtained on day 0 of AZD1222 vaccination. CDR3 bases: TGTGCCAGCAGCGGGACCGGACTAGCGTCCTACAATGAGCAGTTCTTC. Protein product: CASSGTGLASYNEQFF.